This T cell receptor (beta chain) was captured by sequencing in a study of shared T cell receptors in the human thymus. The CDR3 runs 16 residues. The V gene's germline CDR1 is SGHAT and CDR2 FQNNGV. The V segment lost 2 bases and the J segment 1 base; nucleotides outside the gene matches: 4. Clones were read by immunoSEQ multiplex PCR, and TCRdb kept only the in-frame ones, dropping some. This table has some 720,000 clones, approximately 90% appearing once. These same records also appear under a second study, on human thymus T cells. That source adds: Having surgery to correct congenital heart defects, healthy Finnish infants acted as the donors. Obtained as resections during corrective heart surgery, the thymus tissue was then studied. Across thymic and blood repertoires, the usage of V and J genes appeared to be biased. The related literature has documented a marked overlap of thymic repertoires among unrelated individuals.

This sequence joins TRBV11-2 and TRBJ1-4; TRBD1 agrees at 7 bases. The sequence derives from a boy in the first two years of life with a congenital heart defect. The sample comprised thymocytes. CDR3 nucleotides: TGTGCCAGCAGCTTACTACAGGGGAGAACTAATGAAAAACTGTTTTTT. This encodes CASSLLQGRTNEKLFF.